Listed below are T cell receptor beta chains from one sample, sequenced in a study of vaccination effects on CD4 cells after COVID-19. Data came from immunoSEQ multiplex PCR; TCRdb stores just in-frame clones and leaves some out. The table lists about 71,000 clones, roughly 80% of them singletons, with 12% in the top ten. Antigens for these TCRs are unknown. Specimen: CD4+ T cells from PBMCs cultured with SARS-CoV-2 spike peptides, collected before COVID-19 vaccination. Source of these receptors: a human donor who received a COVID-19 vaccine. CDR3s include the opening cysteine and the closing phenylalanine or tryptophan. The D gene is left open where the match is weak. Clone size, where shown, is once, few, many, or a class for clones that have expanded.

TRBV5-6	13	few	TRBJ1-1	-	TGTGCCAGCAGCTTGGTGCAGGGGAGGCATGCTTTCTTT	CASSLVQGRHAFF
TRBV7-3	13	few	TRBJ2-1	-	TGTGCCAGCAGCCTACCCCCTGGGACACAGCAGTTCTTC	CASSLPPGTQQFF
TRBV10-3	15	-	TRBJ2-5	-	TGTGCCATCAGTGATATAGCGGTTAACCAAGAGACCCAGTACTTC	CAISDIAVNQETQYF
TRBV19	12	-	TRBJ1-5	-	TGTGCCAGTGACAAGAGCAATCAGCCCCAGCATTTT	CASDKSNQPQHF
TRBV4-1	20	-	TRBJ2-5	TRBD2	TGCGCCAGCAGCCACGAACCCGATGTAGGAGCGGGGGGGCATCGAGAGACCCAGTACTTC	CASSHEPDVGAGGHRETQYF
TRBV24-1	16	once	TRBJ2-3	TRBD2	TGTGCCACCGCGACTAGCGGGGGCCGGAGGGCAGATACGCAGTATTTT	CATATSGGRRADTQYF
TRBV19	15	few	TRBJ1-1	-	TGTGCCAGTAGTCTCGGACAAGTCCCGAACACTGAAGCTTTCTTT	CASSLGQVPNTEAFF
TRBV5-1	15	-	TRBJ1-3	TRBD1	TGCGCCAGCAGCTTGGGGACAGGGGTAGGAAACACCATATATTTT	CASSLGTGVGNTIYF
TRBV7-8	14	-	TRBJ2-3	TRBD2	TGTGCCAGCAGCTTGGGGACTAGCGGAGATACGCAGTATTTT	CASSLGTSGDTQYF
TRBV5-1	14	-	TRBJ1-4	-	TGCGCCAGCAGCTTGACGGCAACTAATGAAAAACTGTTTTTT	CASSLTATNEKLFF
TRBV6-5	16	once	TRBJ2-6	-	TGTGCCAGCAGTTTTGATTACAGGGCTGGGGCCAACGTCCTGACTTTC	CASSFDYRAGANVLTF
TRBV18	13	few	TRBJ1-4	-	TGTGCCAGCTCACCACCGGGGGTAGAAAAACTGTTTTTT	CASSPPGVEKLFF
TRBV27	15	-	TRBJ2-3	TRBD1	TGTGCCAGCAGTTCAACCGGGACAGGGTCCTATACGCAGTATTTT	CASSSTGTGSYTQYF
TRBV6-6	15	few	TRBJ1-6	-	TGTGCCAGCAGTTACTCTCAGGGTTCCAATTCACCCCTCCACTTT	CASSYSQGSNSPLHF
TRBV4-1	15	-	TRBJ1-1	-	TGCGCCAGCAGCCAAGAGGGAAGGCTGAACACTGAAGCTTTCTTT	CASSQEGRLNTEAFF
TRBV6-2/TRBV6-3	12	-	TRBJ1-5	-	TGTGCCAGCAGCGGACCGCGCCGGCCCCAGCATTTT	CASSGPRRPQHF
TRBV27	16	once	TRBJ2-3	-	TGTGCCAGCAGTTTAATAGGTGCAGGGGAAACAGATACGCAGTATTTT	CASSLIGAGETDTQYF
TRBV5-1	15	-	TRBJ2-2	-	TGCGCCAGCAGCTTTAGTGGACAGAGCACCGGGGAGCTGTTTTTT	CASSFSGQSTGELFF
TRBV19	13	-	TRBJ2-2	-	TGTGCCAGTAGTTGGGAGAGGGCCGGGGAGCTGTTTTTT	CASSWERAGELFF
TRBV21-1	19	-	TRBJ1-5	-	TGTGCCAGCAGCAAAGATGAGGACAGGGACCTATATAGCAATCAGCCCCAGCATTTT	CASSKDEDRDLYSNQPQHF
TRBV5-6	13	-	TRBJ1-2	-	TGTGCCAGCTCCAAGGGGGTTTTCTATGGCTACACCTTC	CASSKGVFYGYTF
TRBV6-6	13	-	TRBJ1-3	-	TGTGCCAGCAGCCCCGCGGCCGGAAACACCATATATTTT	CASSPAAGNTIYF
TRBV5-8	15	-	TRBJ2-3	-	TGTGCCAGCAGCTCTACAGGGTTTAGCACAGATACGCAGTATTTT	CASSSTGFSTDTQYF
TRBV10-2	13	-	TRBJ2-3	TRBD2	TGCGCCAGCGCGGGGGGACACACAGATACGCAGTATTTT	CASAGGHTDTQYF
TRBV30	15	-	TRBJ1-5	-	TGTGCCTGGAGCGTCACAGGGAAAGGGAATCAGCCCCAGCATTTT	CAWSVTGKGNQPQHF
TRBV6-2/TRBV6-3	16	-	TRBJ2-1	TRBD2	TGTGCCAGCAGCGACCCCGGGACTAGCTCCTACAATGAGCAGTTCTTC	CASSDPGTSSYNEQFF
TRBV2	13	once	TRBJ2-3	-	TGTGCCAGCTCGGGGGGCCCCACAGATACGCAGTATTTT	CASSGGPTDTQYF
TRBV5-1	16	-	TRBJ2-3	TRBD2	TGCGCCAGCAGCTTCATAACTAGCGGGGTTACAGATACGCAGTATTTT	CASSFITSGVTDTQYF
TRBV19	15	-	TRBJ2-2	TRBD1	TGTGCCAGTAGTCTAAGGACAGGTAACACCGGGGAGCTGTTTTTT	CASSLRTGNTGELFF
TRBV11-3	14	-	TRBJ2-4	-	TGTGCCAGCAGCTTCGCCGGGACCCCCAACATTCAGTACTTC	CASSFAGTPNIQYF
TRBV11-2	16	-	TRBJ1-4	TRBD1	TGTGCCAGCAGTTCACGCATCGGGACAGGGAGTGAAAAACTGTTTTTT	CASSSRIGTGSEKLFF
TRBV24-1	12	few	TRBJ1-1	TRBD1	TGTGCCACCAGTCAGGGGGGAACTGAAGCTTTCTTT	CATSQGGTEAFF
TRBV18	13	few	TRBJ1-1	-	TGTGCCAGCTCACCGACACAGAACACTGAAGCTTTCTTT	CASSPTQNTEAFF
TRBV19	13	once	TRBJ1-5	-	TGTGCCAGTAGTACCCGGACAGTAGAGCCCCAGCATTTT	CASSTRTVEPQHF
TRBV7-9	12	-	TRBJ1-6	-	TGTGCCAGCAGCTGGGATAATTCACCCCTCCACTTT	CASSWDNSPLHF
TRBV11-2	19	-	TRBJ1-2	-	TGTGCCAGCAGCTCTACAAGGGGGGAGGTCTGGACGGGTAACTATGGCTACACCTTC	CASSSTRGEVWTGNYGYTF
TRBV4-1	14	-	TRBJ1-2	-	TGCGCCAGCAGCCAAGATTATTTAGGCTCTGGCTACACCTTC	CASSQDYLGSGYTF
TRBV5-1	16	-	TRBJ1-2	-	TGCGCCAGCAGCTTGGCCCCGGGTGTCAGGAACTATGGCTACACCTTC	CASSLAPGVRNYGYTF
TRBV12-3/TRBV12-4	13	-	TRBJ1-2	-	TGTGCCAGCAGTCAGGGTTCCGGGACTGGCTACACCTTC	CASSQGSGTGYTF
TRBV3-1/TRBV3-2	13	-	TRBJ1-1	-	TGTGCCAGCAGCCAGACAAGGAACACTGAAGCTTTCTTT	CASSQTRNTEAFF
TRBV24-1	13	-	TRBJ2-2	-	TGTGCCACCAGTGAAAGGGCTACCGGGGAGCTGTTTTTT	CATSERATGELFF
TRBV5-8	19	-	TRBJ2-5	TRBD2	TGTGCCAGCAGCCCGGGGGACCGATCTAGCGGGGGGGCCGGTGAGACCCAGTACTTC	CASSPGDRSSGGAGETQYF
TRBV9	13	-	TRBJ2-5	-	TGTGCCAGCAGCGTAGGGTGGGTAGAGACCCAGTACTTC	CASSVGWVETQYF
TRBV7-2	14	-	TRBJ2-1	TRBD1	TGTGCCAGCAGCCCCGGGACAGGGGGCTATGAGCAGTTCTTC	CASSPGTGGYEQFF
TRBV4-1	16	-	TRBJ1-1	-	TGCGCCAGCAGCCAAGTCCGTGGGCAGGGAGACACTGAAGCTTTCTTT	CASSQVRGQGDTEAFF
TRBV5-5	14	few	TRBJ1-2	-	TGTGCCAGCAGCTTGCGGGAAGAGAACTATGGCTACACCTTC	CASSLREENYGYTF
TRBV7-9	17	few	TRBJ1-1	-	TGTGCCAGCAGCTTTTGCTCCCAGGGGCGGTTGAACACTGAAGCTTTCTTT	CASSFCSQGRLNTEAFF
TRBV19	14	-	TRBJ2-1	TRBD1	TGTGCCAGTAGAGGACAGGGCCGTTACAATGAGCAGTTCTTC	CASRGQGRYNEQFF
TRBV5-4	16	-	TRBJ2-1	TRBD1	TGTGCCAGCAGCACCAGGACAGGGGCAGGGTACAATGAGCAGTTCTTC	CASSTRTGAGYNEQFF